This record looks at one T cell receptor (beta chain) sequence and its context. What it recognizes is unknown. These data come from a study of shared clonotypes between healthy human individuals. The study, taken as a whole, reports: The donor pool, a small one, limited the genetic and exposure-history diversity represented.

Per sorted-subset replicate PCR, input was roughly 200 ng DNA, representing 30,000 or so T cell genomes. Clones were read by immunoSEQ multiplex PCR, and TCRdb kept only the in-frame ones, dropping some. The data show about 320,000 clones, with around 86% seen just once and 15% to 20% held by the top ten. V was clipped by 8 bases and J by 5 bases; unmatched bases: 11. Per germline, CDR1 MNHEY and CDR2 SMNVEV (reference sequence). This CDR3 region has 14 residues. The V call is TRBV27, the J call TRBJ2-5; 7 nucleotides agree with TRBD1. This clonotype was sampled from a man younger than 35 in good health. Sequenced: memory CD8+ T cells sorted from blood. Subset meaning: CD45RO+ cells pooled with CCR7-negative TemRA cells. CDR3 DNA: TGTGCCAGCTCCCGACAGGGTGGACAGGAGACCCAGTACTTC. It yields the protein CASSRQGGQETQYF.